This T cell receptor (beta chain) was profiled in a study of shared clonotypes between healthy human individuals. With regard to this clone: The target antigen is unknown.

Naive CD8 cells, CD45RO-negative and positively selected for CCR7, excluded terminally differentiated effector memory CD45RA+ cells. The method was immunoSEQ multiplex PCR; TCRdb's version includes in-frame clones alone and lacks a portion of them. The sample carries 550,000 to 650,000 clones, around 96% recorded once. General study points: Non-shared clonotypes had lower generation probabilities than those shared by all four donors. Estimated richness values were generally larger in naive subsets than in memory subsets. Sampling used blood alone; tissue repertoires probably differ.

This TCR derives from a young woman in good health. The specimen sequenced was naive CD8+ T cells sorted from blood.

The chain's CDR3 is CASSLPLIEETQYF. In nucleotides, the CDR3 is TGTGCCAGCAGCTTGCCCCTGATAGAAGAGACCCAGTACTTC. The chain uses TRBV5-8 and TRBJ2-5; no firm D call. This CDR3 has 14 residues. Between the trimmed V and J ends, which lost 1 base and 3 bases, there was a span of 10 bases. The germline V gene encodes CDR1 SGHTS and CDR2 YDEGEE.